This T cell receptor (beta chain) was captured by sequencing in a study of blood T cell repertoires in COVID-19. Participant reports of clinical history set cohort assignment. Method: immunoSEQ multiplex PCR; TCRdb's copy keeps in-frame clones and lacks some. This repertoire shows roughly 430,000 clones, approximately 88% found once; its top ten account for over 2%. A single count supports this clone. Sequenced input: PBMCs or T cells enriched from blood (not recorded which). The TCR originated in a woman between 40 and 50 years old with acute COVID-19.

CDR3 bases: TGTGCCACCAGCAGAGCGGGACAGGGGGCGAATCAGCCCCAGCATTTT. Protein sequence: CATSRAGQGANQPQHF. The rearrangement uses TRBV15 and TRBJ1-5; the match to TRBD1 covers 12 bases. V gave up 1 base and J gave up 4 bases; unmatched junction bases: 2. Germline lookup yields CDR1 LNHNV and CDR2 YYDKDF (reference sequence). This CDR3 contains 16 residues.